The clone carrying this TCR beta chain was observed a handful of times. Its specificity is unknown. The data were obtained in a study of T cells in Graves' hyperthyroidism and ophthalmopathy. Study-wide context: Peripheral blood was obtained at initial diagnosis, preceding any treatment. Study outcomes and limitations: Patients with ophthalmopathy were separated from those with stable hyperthyroidism by a 13 V-J model.

Trimming stripped 0 bases from V and 6 bases from J, with 12 bases between. Germline V gene data show CDR1 as DFQATT and CDR2 as SNEGSKA (reference sequence). This CDR3 is 13 amino acids long. Template material for amplifying TCR beta CDR3 regions consisted of RNA transcripts. The study used the HTBI primer set for a first-round RT-PCR of the TCR CDR3. TCRdb re-analysed the multiplex PCR reads in MiXCR, keeping a single row per CDR3 protein. The sample includes approximately 610,000 distinct CDR3 sequences, over 15% seen only once; the top ten take about 20%. Patients were excluded because of uncontrolled infection, other autoimmune disease, pregnancy or lactation. On the basis of clinical symptoms, serum thyroxine and TRAb, thyroid ultrasound and orbital computed tomography, diagnoses were made.

This TCR was sampled from a woman younger than 30 with Graves' hyperthyroidism. The chain combines TRBV20-1 with TRBJ2-7; D perhaps matches TRBD2 (5 bases). The sequenced sample consisted of blood. As DNA, the CDR3 is TGCAGTGCTAGAGATCCGGGGTTTAGCGAGCAGTACTTC. This encodes CSARDPGFSEQYF.